This T cell receptor (beta chain) appears in the sequencing data of a study of blood T cell repertoires in COVID-19. Using immunoSEQ multiplex PCR, the repertoire was profiled, and TCRdb retains in-frame clones only, with some absent. The repertoire holds around 50,000 clones, around 83% seen once, with about 8% in the top ten. Material: peripheral blood. The receptor was derived from a human donor in a cohort sampled during active COVID-19.

The CDR3 here is CASSLVRAGNEKLFF. Here the CDR3 DNA reads TGTGCCAGCAGCTTAGTCAGGGCAGGGAATGAAAAACTGTTTTTT. This chain connects TRBV7-2 to TRBJ1-4; D might be TRBD1 (5 bases). This CDR3 is 15 amino acids long. The germline CDR1 and CDR2 sequences are SGHTA and FQGNSA. The V end lost 1 base, the J end lost 5 bases, and 11 bases lay between the germline ends. Variable domain in full (rest from reference TRBV7-2 and TRBJ1-4): GAGVSQSPSNKVTEKGKDVELRCDPISGHTALYWYRQSLGQGLEFLIYFQGNSAPDKSGLPSDRFSAERTGGSVSTLTIQRTQQEDSAVYLCASSLVRAGNEKLFFGSGTQLSVL.